What follows are 8 T cell receptor beta chains derived from one specimen sequenced in a study of T-cell memory formation after mild COVID-19. TCRdb redid the calling of the 5' RACE reads with MiXCR, one entry per CDR3 protein. This sample carries 11,000 to 15,000 distinct CDR3 sequences, about 21% of them seen once, and the ten largest clones take around 49%. The material sequenced was PBMCs or a T cell subset sorted from them (not recorded which). These receptor sequences come from an adult woman who had mild COVID-19 (a few samples of this study predate the infection). Cell type and time point are not known.

The sample holds many counts of this clonotype. This sequence joins TRBV6-4 and TRBJ2-7; TRBD2 matches at 10 bases. Looked up from germline, CDR1 is MRHNA and CDR2 is SNTAGT. The CDR3 is 15 amino acids. Unmatched junction bases numbered 7, after V lost 3 bases and J lost 5 bases. CDR3 amino acids: CASSEPSGRAHEQYF. The DNA of the CDR3 is TGTGCCAGCAGTGAACCGAGCGGGAGGGCCCACGAGCAGTACTTC.

This clonotype was recorded at least ten times. DNA of the CDR3: TGTGCCAGCGGGCCGCTCTACGAGCAGTACTTC. This sequence encodes CASGPLYEQYF. The V call is TRBV11-2, the J call TRBJ2-7; unclear D gene. V was shortened by 8 bases and J by 3 bases, with 8 bases between the two germline ends. The CDR3 is made up of 11 amino acids. CDR1 and CDR2 (germline): SGHAT, FQNNGV.

This clonotype was observed many times. The chain combines TRBV5-1 with TRBJ2-3; 13 positions match TRBD2. The ends lost 4 bases at V and 2 bases at J; junction bases unmatched: 4. The CDR3 has 16 amino acids. CDR1 and CDR2 from the germline V gene are SGHRS and YFSETQ. This chain's CDR3 is CASSRGLAGATDTQYF. The CDR3 DNA reads as TGCGCCAGCAGCCGCGGACTAGCGGGAGCCACAGATACGCAGTATTTT.

This clonotype occurred many times. The rearrangement joins TRBV12-3 or TRBV12-4 to TRBJ1-2; D not certain. With 3 bases removed from V and 4 bases from J, the gap between germline ends came to 6 bases. This CDR3 is 12 amino acids long. Here the CDR3 reads CASSFGSYGYTF. The CDR3 region has the DNA TGTGCCAGCAGTTTCGGTTCCTATGGCTACACCTTC.

This clonotype was seen repeatedly, ten times or more. The gene calls are TRBV18 and TRBJ2-6; 7 nucleotides align to TRBD1. The CDR3 is 18 residues long. Germline CDR1 is KGHSH and CDR2 is LQKENI. J lost 0 bases, V lost 3 bases, and 8 bases had no gene match. The CDR3, as DNA: TGTGCCAGCTCACCGACAGGGTATCACACCTCTGGGGCCAACGTCCTGACTTTC. It specifies CASSPTGYHTSGANVLTF.

The table lists this clonotype with many counts. This rearrangement joins TRBV4-1 to TRBJ1-1; possible D gene TRBD1, 5 bases. Germline CDR1 reads MGHRA; CDR2 reads YSYEKL. This CDR3 has 15 amino acids. Deletions cut 0 bases from V and 3 bases from J, with 11 bases between. CDR3 in DNA: TGCGCCAGCAGCCAAGATAGCCAGGGCTACACTGAAGCTTTCTTT. It yields the protein CASSQDSQGYTEAFF.

There are many counts of this clonotype. The chain carries TRBV7-9 and TRBJ2-3; 8 bases are a match to TRBD2. V lost 4 bases, J lost 1 base, and 4 bases stayed unmatched. This CDR3 comprises 15 residues. The V gene's germline CDR1 is SEHNR and CDR2 FQNEAQ (reference sequence). For the CDR3, the DNA is TGTGCCAGCAGCTCCCTTAGCGGGGGCACAGATACGCAGTATTTT. It translates to CASSSLSGGTDTQYF.

This clonotype has ten or more counts. The chain is built from TRBV4-3 and TRBJ1-1, with TRBD1 as a possible D gene (6 bases). V was trimmed by 0 bases and J by 8 bases, leaving 10 bases between them. This CDR3 is 13 amino acids long. Germline V gives CDR1 LGHNA, CDR2 YSLEER. The CDR3 nucleotides read TGCGCCAGCAGCCAAGATAAGGGGGTGGAAGCTTTCTTT. It is translated as CASSQDKGVEAFF.